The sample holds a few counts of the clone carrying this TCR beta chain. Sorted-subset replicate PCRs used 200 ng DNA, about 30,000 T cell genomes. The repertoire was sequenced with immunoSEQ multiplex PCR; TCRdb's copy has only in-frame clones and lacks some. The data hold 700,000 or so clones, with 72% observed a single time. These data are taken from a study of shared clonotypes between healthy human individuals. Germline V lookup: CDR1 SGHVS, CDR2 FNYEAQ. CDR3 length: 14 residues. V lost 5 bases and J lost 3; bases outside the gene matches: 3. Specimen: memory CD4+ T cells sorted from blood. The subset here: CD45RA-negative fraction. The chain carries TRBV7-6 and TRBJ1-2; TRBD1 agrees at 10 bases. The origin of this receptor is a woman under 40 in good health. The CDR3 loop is CASSPGTGDYGYTF. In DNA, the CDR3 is TGTGCCAGCAGCCCAGGGACAGGGGACTATGGCTACACCTTC.